This T cell receptor (beta chain) was found in a study of blood T cell repertoires in COVID-19. Study-wide background: PBMCs, B-cell-depleted T cells, or T cells provided the cDNA or gDNA that made up the material.

Germline V gene lookup returns CDR1 MNHEY and CDR2 SMNVEV (reference sequence). The CDR3 has 14 residues. The germline V and J ends were trimmed by 5 bases and 2 bases, with 11 bases remaining between them. The repertoire was sequenced with immunoSEQ multiplex PCR; TCRdb's copy has only in-frame clones and lacks some. Counted here are hundreds of thousands of clones, 85% occurring once; the ten biggest clones make up approximately 5%. This chain joins TRBV27 and TRBJ2-3; a weak D match, TRBD2 (5 bases). This sequence was found in a middle-aged man with active or convalescent COVID-19. The specimen sequenced was peripheral blood. CDR3 sequence reads: CASSLLDSTDTQYF. The CDR3 DNA follows: TGTGCCAGCAGTCTCCTGGACTCCACAGATACGCAGTATTTT.